The 28 T cell receptor beta chains below come from one sample, sequenced in a study of OX40 agonist ivuxolimab in advanced cancers. Generated by immunoSEQ multiplex PCR, the TCRdb table keeps only in-frame clones and is missing some. The data contain tens of thousands of clones, around 80% of them seen just once; the ten biggest clones take up about 35%. The input for sequencing was CD4+ or CD8+ T cells sorted from blood, taken in a trial of the OX40 agonist ivuxolimab. All receptors come from an adult with an advanced solid tumor such as melanoma, head and neck, liver or kidney cancer.

This chain connects TRBV4-1 to TRBJ2-7; 10 nucleotides agree with TRBD1. Germline V lookup: CDR1 MGHRA, CDR2 YSYEKL. V lost 4 bases to trimming and J lost 1 base; unmatched junction nucleotides: 1. This CDR3 contains 14 residues. CDR3 bases: TGCGCCAGCAGCCGACAGGGGGCTTCCTACGAGCAGTACTTC. It translates to CASSRQGASYEQYF.

In this sample, this clone turned up a few times. This chain connects TRBV2 to TRBJ2-2; no firm D call. Between the trimmed V and J ends, which lost 5 bases and 1 base, there was a span of 2 bases. This CDR3 comprises 12 residues. CDR1 SNHLY and CDR2 FYNNEI come from the germline V gene. CDR3 residues: CASSMNTGELFF. CDR3 bases: TGTGCCAGCAGTATGAACACCGGGGAGCTGTTTTTT.

V is TRBV4-1 and J is TRBJ1-4; D is ambiguous. The CDR3 spans 15 residues. CDR1 MGHRA and CDR2 YSYEKL come from the germline V gene. V was pared by 4 bases and J by 1 base, with 10 bases between. This CDR3 is CASSLEPLTNEKLFF. In DNA form, the CDR3 reads TGCGCCAGCAGCCTTGAACCGCTAACTAATGAAAAACTGTTTTTT.

The rearrangement joins TRBV10-3 to TRBJ2-5; TRBD2 might be the D (6 bases). Germline V gives CDR1 ENHRY, CDR2 SYGVKD. CDR3 size: 15 residues. Deletions cut 5 bases from V and 5 bases from J, with 18 bases between. As DNA, the CDR3 is TGTGCCATCAGTTTAAGCGGGCAGATTTTTGAGACCCAGTACTTC. It specifies CAISLSGQIFETQYF.

The chain carries TRBV7-9 and TRBJ1-2; D gene ambiguous. V lost 4 bases and J lost 1, with 16 bases in between. Per the germline V gene, CDR1 is SEHNR and CDR2 is FQNEAQ (reference sequence). The CDR3 is made up of 16 amino acids. CDR3 bases: TGTGCCAGCAGCTCCCACCGCCGGGCAGATAACTATGGCTACACCTTC. Its translation: CASSSHRRADNYGYTF.

The V gene is TRBV27, the J gene TRBJ1-6, with D hard to call. The germline gives CDR1 MNHEY, CDR2 SMNVEV (reference sequence). The CDR3 totals 12 residues. The ends were cut back, 3 bases at V and 8 bases at J, with 5 bases in the middle. The CDR3 DNA sequence: TGTGCCAGCAGTTTTGCGGATTCACCCCTCCACTTT. Its translation: CASSFADSPLHF.

This sequence joins TRBV19 and TRBJ2-3; D is uncertain. Trimming stripped 1 base from V and 2 bases from J, with 13 bases between. This CDR3 contains 16 residues. CDR1 is LNHDA and CDR2 is SQIVND in the germline V gene (reference sequence). The CDR3 loop reads CASSIGTLGSTDTQYF. CDR3 DNA: TGTGCCAGTAGTATAGGGACCTTAGGGTCCACAGATACGCAGTATTTT.

This clone was recorded a few times. The chain combines TRBV5-1 with TRBJ1-4, with D unclear. CDR1 SGHRS and CDR2 YFSETQ come from the germline V gene. This CDR3 is 13 amino acids long. V shed 0 bases and J shed 8 bases, with 8 bases lying between them. CDR3 loop: CASSLVGGEKLFF. CDR3 bases: TGCGCCAGCAGCTTGGTAGGCGGCGAAAAACTGTTTTTT.

V and J are TRBV5-8 and TRBJ2-5; TRBD2 matches 14 bases. The end of the DNA is better explained by TRBJ2-7, so the J call may be wrong. This CDR3 is 17 amino acids long. CDR1 is SGHTS, CDR2 YDEGEE, per germline. CDR3 sequence reads: CASSLAGTSGGSYEQYF. The CDR3 nucleotides read TGTGCCAGCAGCTTGGCCGGGACTAGCGGGGGATCCTACGAGCAGTACTTC.

This chain connects TRBV6-5 to TRBJ1-2; D is undetermined. In germline, CDR1 is MNHEY, CDR2 SVGAGI. CDR3 length: 14 residues. The germline V and J ends were trimmed by 4 bases and 4 bases, with 13 bases remaining between them. This CDR3 reads CASSSPDSGYGYTF. The CDR3 coding sequence is TGTGCCAGCAGTTCCCCGGATTCCGGCTATGGCTACACCTTC.

The V call is TRBV19, the J call TRBJ1-5; D is undetermined. Trimming removed 7 bases at V and 6 bases at J, with 16 bases between. The CDR3 is made up of 14 amino acids. The germline V gene has CDR1 LNHDA and CDR2 SQIVND (reference sequence). The CDR3 here is CASTPRSGFQPQHF. In DNA, the CDR3 is TGTGCCAGTACCCCCCGCAGTGGATTTCAGCCCCAGCATTTT.

The gene calls are TRBV7-2 and TRBJ1-6; D is unclear. The V gene lost 5 bases and the J gene lost 5 bases, with 19 bases spanning the gap. CDR3 size: 17 residues. Germline CDR1 reads SGHTA; CDR2 reads FQGNSA. The CDR3 nucleotides read TGTGCCAGCAGCCTAGGTGGAGGAGCACGACATAATTCACCCCTCCACTTT. Protein: CASSLGGGARHNSPLHF.

This clone was recorded once. V and J are TRBV5-6 and TRBJ1-2; 7 bases are a match to TRBD1. CDR1 SGHDT and CDR2 YYEEEE come from the germline V gene. The CDR3 sequence is 13 residues long. Losses at the gene ends were 5 bases for V and 0 bases for J; bases not matched to a gene: 1. For the CDR3, the DNA is TGTGCCAGCAGTACAGGGGCTAACTATGGCTACACCTTC. Its translation is CASSTGANYGYTF.

The chain links TRBV6-1 to TRBJ2-7, with TRBD1 as a possible D gene (6 bases). Germline loops: CDR1 MNHNS, CDR2 SASEGT. This CDR3 is 13 amino acids long. Between the trimmed V and J ends, which lost 6 bases and 4 bases, there was a span of 13 bases. DNA for the CDR3: TGTGCCAGCAGACCGACAGGTACATACGAGCAGTACTTC. Translated, it gives CASRPTGTYEQYF.

V and J are TRBV11-2 and TRBJ2-1, with 10 bases lining up with TRBD2. From germline, CDR1 is SGHAT and CDR2 FQNNGV. The V gene end was trimmed by 1 base and the J gene end by 7 bases; junction bases not matched to a gene: 4. The CDR3 contains 15 residues. The chain's CDR3 is CASSLAAGGRNEQFF. CDR3 coding DNA: TGTGCCAGCAGCTTAGCAGCGGGGGGGAGGAATGAGCAGTTCTTC. Based on the CDR3 plus reference TRBV11-2 and TRBJ2-1, the full variable domain is EAGVAQSPRYKIIEKRQSVAFWCNPISGHATLYWYQQILGQGPKLLIQFQNNGVVDDSQLPKDRFSAERLKGVDSTLKIQPAKLEDSAVYLCASSLAAGGRNEQFFGPGTRLTVL.

In nucleotides, the CDR3 is TGTGCCAGCAACGAGGCAGGCGGAGCTAACTATGGCTACACCTTC. Translated, it gives CASNEAGGANYGYTF. The chain uses TRBV6-1 and TRBJ1-2, with D unresolved. The CDR3 spans 15 residues. With 7 bases removed from V and 0 bases from J, the gap between germline ends came to 15 bases. Germline-derived CDR1 and CDR2 are MNHNS and SASEGT.

The rearrangement links TRBV18 to TRBJ2-5, with a possible D match to TRBD2 (6 bases). The CDR3 consists of 16 residues. The V gene lost 3 bases and the J gene lost 5 bases, with 19 bases spanning the gap. Germline-derived CDR1 and CDR2 are KGHSH and LQKENI. This CDR3 is CASSPTRGSLMETQYF. The DNA of the CDR3 is TGTGCCAGCTCACCTACGCGGGGAAGTTTAATGGAGACCCAGTACTTC.

This rearrangement joins TRBV15 to TRBJ1-1; D ambiguous. Trimming removed 0 bases at V and 6 bases at J, with 11 bases between. This CDR3 contains 14 residues. The germline V gene encodes CDR1 LNHNV and CDR2 YYDKDF (reference sequence). The CDR3: CATSRDRLDAEAFF. The CDR3 nucleotides are TGTGCCACCAGCAGAGATCGTCTGGACGCTGAAGCTTTCTTT.

This clone showed up just once. The V and J genes are TRBV4-2 and TRBJ2-1; TRBD2 agrees at 11 bases. V gave up 4 bases and J gave up 6 bases; unmatched junction bases: 8. The CDR3 has 16 amino acids. CDR1 is LGHNA, CDR2 YNFKEQ, per germline. CDR3 region: CASSPVSGGAINEQFF. CDR3 sequence (DNA): TGTGCCAGCAGCCCCGTTAGCGGGGGGGCCATCAATGAGCAGTTCTTC.

The rearrangement uses TRBV9 and TRBJ2-5, with 13 bases matching TRBD2. The CDR3 consists of 17 residues. Germline V gene lookup returns CDR1 SGDLS and CDR2 YYNGEE. Trimming cost V 3 bases and J 2 bases; bases outside gene matches: 7. The CDR3 DNA sequence: TGTGCCAGCAGCGATGGACTAGCGGGGGTCCCACAAGAGACCCAGTACTTC. This encodes CASSDGLAGVPQETQYF.

V is TRBV6-5 and J is TRBJ2-1; D not resolved. The germline gives CDR1 MNHEY, CDR2 SVGAGI. V lost 2 bases and J lost 0, with 8 bases in between. This CDR3 is 15 amino acids long. The CDR3 sequence is CASSYDGSSYNEQFF. CDR3 bases: TGTGCCAGCAGTTACGACGGTAGCTCCTACAATGAGCAGTTCTTC.

This clone was observed a single time. V usage is TRBV28 and J usage is TRBJ2-7; 13 bases fit TRBD2. V gave up 6 bases and J gave up 5 bases; unmatched junction bases: 7. Germline loops: CDR1 MDHEN, CDR2 SYDVKM. CDR3 size: 15 residues. Here the CDR3 DNA reads TGTGCCAGCAGCCTCAGGACTAGCGGGAGAAACGAGCAGTACTTC. Translation: CASSLRTSGRNEQYF.

The V call is TRBV6-1, the J call TRBJ2-1, with D maybe TRBD1 (5 bases). Trimming removed 3 bases at V and 10 bases at J, with 13 bases between. The CDR3 runs to 13 residues. Germline values: CDR1 MNHNS, CDR2 SASEGT. CDR3 sequence: CASSDGRAIEQFF. CDR3 DNA: TGTGCCAGCAGTGACGGCAGGGCGATCGAGCAGTTCTTC.

V and J are TRBV19 and TRBJ1-2; the D is unclear. Between the trimmed V and J ends, which lost 8 bases and 4 bases, there was a span of 11 bases. The CDR3 is 12 residues long. Per germline, CDR1 LNHDA and CDR2 SQIVND (reference sequence). CDR3 loop: CASQKTTYGYTF. Written as DNA, the CDR3 is TGTGCCAGTCAGAAAACCACCTATGGCTACACCTTC. Combining the CDR3 with reference TRBV19 and TRBJ1-2 gives the whole variable domain DGGITQSPKYLFRKEGQNVTLSCEQNLNHDAMYWYRQDPGQGLRLIYYSQIVNDFQKGDIAEGYSVSREKKESFPLTVTSAQKNPTAFYLCASQKTTYGYTFGSGTRLTVV.

This clone was counted a few times. The chain has TRBV14 and TRBJ1-1; possibly TRBD1 for D (5 bases). This CDR3 contains 12 residues. Deletions cut 1 base from V and 9 bases from J, with 9 bases between. CDR1 is SGHDN, CDR2 FVKESK, per germline. In DNA, the CDR3 is TGTGCCAGCAGCCAAGTCGACAGCAAAGCTTTCTTT. As protein: CASSQVDSKAFF.

This clone is a singleton in its sample. The chain has TRBV28 and TRBJ1-2, with D possibly matching TRBD1 (5 bases). V lost 6 bases, J lost 7 bases, and 15 bases lay in between. Germline V gene lookup returns CDR1 MDHEN and CDR2 SYDVKM. The CDR3 spans 13 residues. The CDR3 sequence is CASRVSGAGGYTF. The CDR3 region has the DNA TGTGCCAGCAGGGTCTCCGGGGCGGGTGGCTACACCTTC.

The chain recombines TRBV6-4 with TRBJ2-1; TRBD2 agrees at 11 bases. This CDR3 comprises 15 residues. Germline CDR1 and CDR2: MRHNA and SNTAGT. Trimming removed 3 bases from V and 6 bases from J; junction bases left unmatched: 4. CDR3 sequence (DNA): TGTGCCAGCAGTGATCTTAGCGGGGGGGCCAATGAGCAGTTCTTC. Amino acid sequence: CASSDLSGGANEQFF.

V gene TRBV5-1 combines with J gene TRBJ2-7, with D perhaps given as TRBD1 or TRBD2 (5 bases each). Per the germline V gene, CDR1 is SGHRS and CDR2 is YFSETQ. The CDR3 is 13 amino acids. The V and J ends lost 1 base and 7 bases respectively, with 12 bases between them. The CDR3 loop is CASSLWVGEEQYF. CDR3 coding DNA: TGCGCCAGCAGCTTGTGGGTGGGGGAAGAGCAGTACTTC.